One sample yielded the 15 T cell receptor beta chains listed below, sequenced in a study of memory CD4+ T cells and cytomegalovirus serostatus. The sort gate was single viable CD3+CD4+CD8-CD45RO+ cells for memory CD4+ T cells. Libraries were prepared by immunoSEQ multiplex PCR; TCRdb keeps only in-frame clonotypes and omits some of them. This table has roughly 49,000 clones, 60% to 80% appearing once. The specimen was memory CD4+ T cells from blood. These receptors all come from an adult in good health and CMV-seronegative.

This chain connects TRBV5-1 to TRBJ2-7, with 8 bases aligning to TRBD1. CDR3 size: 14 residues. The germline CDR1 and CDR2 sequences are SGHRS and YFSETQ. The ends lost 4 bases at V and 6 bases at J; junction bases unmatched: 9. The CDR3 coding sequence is TGCGCCAGCAGCGGGGCAGGGGGCATAGGCGAGCAGTACTTC. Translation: CASSGAGGIGEQYF.

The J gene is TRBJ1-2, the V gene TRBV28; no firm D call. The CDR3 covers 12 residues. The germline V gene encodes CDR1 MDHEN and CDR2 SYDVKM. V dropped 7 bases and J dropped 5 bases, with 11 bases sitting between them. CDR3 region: CASTRSVYGYTF. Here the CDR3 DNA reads TGTGCCAGCACTCGCTCAGTTTATGGCTACACCTTC.

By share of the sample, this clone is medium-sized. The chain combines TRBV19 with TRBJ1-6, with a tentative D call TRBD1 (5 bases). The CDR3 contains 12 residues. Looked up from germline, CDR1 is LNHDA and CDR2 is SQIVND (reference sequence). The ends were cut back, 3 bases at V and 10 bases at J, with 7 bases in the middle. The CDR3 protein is CASSISGSPLHF. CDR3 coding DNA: TGTGCCAGTAGTATTTCAGGGTCACCCCTCCACTTT.

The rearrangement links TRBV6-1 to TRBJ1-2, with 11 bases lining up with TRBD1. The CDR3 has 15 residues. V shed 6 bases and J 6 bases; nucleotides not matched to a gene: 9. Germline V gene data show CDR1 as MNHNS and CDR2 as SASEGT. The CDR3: CASSASRDRGNGYTF. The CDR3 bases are TGTGCCAGCAGCGCATCCAGGGACAGGGGGAATGGCTACACCTTC.

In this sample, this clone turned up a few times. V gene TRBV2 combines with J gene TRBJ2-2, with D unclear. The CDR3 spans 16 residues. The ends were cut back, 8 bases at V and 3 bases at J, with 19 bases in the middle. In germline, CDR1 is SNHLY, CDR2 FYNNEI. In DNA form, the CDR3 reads TGTGCCAGCTATGACGTAGGGCAGCTATACACCGGGGAGCTGTTTTTT. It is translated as CASYDVGQLYTGELFF.

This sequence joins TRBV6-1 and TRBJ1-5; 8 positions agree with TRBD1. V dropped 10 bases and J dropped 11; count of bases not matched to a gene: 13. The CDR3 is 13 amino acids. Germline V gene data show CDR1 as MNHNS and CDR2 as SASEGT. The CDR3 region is CATNDRGVRTQHF. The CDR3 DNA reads TGTGCCACCAACGACAGGGGAGTGAGGACCCAGCATTTT.

Here the CDR3 DNA reads TGTGCCAGCAGTTATCGGACGGACGAAGCTTTCTTT. It yields the protein CASSYRTDEAFF. This chain connects TRBV6-5 to TRBJ1-1; D unclear. The germline V gene encodes CDR1 MNHEY and CDR2 SVGAGI. The CDR3 sequence is 12 residues long. V was shortened by 3 bases and J by 8 bases, with 10 bases between the two germline ends.

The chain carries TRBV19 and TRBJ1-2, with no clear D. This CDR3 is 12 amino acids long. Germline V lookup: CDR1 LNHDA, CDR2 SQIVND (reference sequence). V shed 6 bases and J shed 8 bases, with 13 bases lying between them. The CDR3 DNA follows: TGTGCCAGTAGGGCAGAGTATGGGGGCTACACCTTC. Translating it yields CASRAEYGGYTF.

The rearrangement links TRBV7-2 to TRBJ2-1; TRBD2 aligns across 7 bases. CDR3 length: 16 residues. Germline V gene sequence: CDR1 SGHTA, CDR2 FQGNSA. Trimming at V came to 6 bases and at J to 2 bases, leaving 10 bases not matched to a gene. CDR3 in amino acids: CASSSYGGVPYNEQFF. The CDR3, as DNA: TGTGCCAGCAGTTCCTATGGGGGGGTCCCCTACAATGAGCAGTTCTTC.

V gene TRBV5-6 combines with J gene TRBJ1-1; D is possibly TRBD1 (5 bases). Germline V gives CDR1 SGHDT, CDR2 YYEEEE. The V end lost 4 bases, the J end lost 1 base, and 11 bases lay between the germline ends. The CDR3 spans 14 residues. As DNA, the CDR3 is TGTGCCAGCAGCGTGGGACCGGGGAACACTGAAGCTTTCTTT. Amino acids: CASSVGPGNTEAFF.

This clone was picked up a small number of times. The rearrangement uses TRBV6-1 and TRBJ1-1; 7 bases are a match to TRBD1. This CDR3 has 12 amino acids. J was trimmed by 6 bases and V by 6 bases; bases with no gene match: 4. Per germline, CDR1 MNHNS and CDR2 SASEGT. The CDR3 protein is CASSFDRAEAFF. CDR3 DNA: TGTGCCAGCAGCTTTGACAGGGCTGAAGCTTTCTTT.

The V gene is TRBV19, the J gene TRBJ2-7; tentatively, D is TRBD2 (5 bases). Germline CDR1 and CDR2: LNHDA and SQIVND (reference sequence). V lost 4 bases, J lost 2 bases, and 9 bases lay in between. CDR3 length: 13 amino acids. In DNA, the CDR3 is TGTGCCAGTAGTACCACCGGGACCTACGAGCAGTACTTC. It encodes CASSTTGTYEQYF.

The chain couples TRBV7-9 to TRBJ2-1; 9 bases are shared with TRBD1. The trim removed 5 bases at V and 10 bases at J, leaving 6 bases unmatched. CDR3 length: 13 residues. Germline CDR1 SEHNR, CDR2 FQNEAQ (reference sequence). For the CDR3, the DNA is TGTGCCAGCAGCGCCAGTGGGACAGGGGAGCAGTTCTTC. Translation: CASSASGTGEQFF.

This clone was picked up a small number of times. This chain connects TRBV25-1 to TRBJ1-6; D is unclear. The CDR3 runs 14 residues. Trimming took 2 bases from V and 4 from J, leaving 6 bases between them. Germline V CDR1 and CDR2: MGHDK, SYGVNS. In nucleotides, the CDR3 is TGTGCCAGCAGTGAAGTCCTGTATAATTCACCCCTCCACTTT. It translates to CASSEVLYNSPLHF.

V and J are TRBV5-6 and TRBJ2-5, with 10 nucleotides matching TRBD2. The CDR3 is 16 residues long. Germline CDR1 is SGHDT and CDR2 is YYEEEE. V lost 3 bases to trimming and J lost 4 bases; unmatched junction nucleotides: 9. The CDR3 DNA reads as TGTGCCAGCAGCTCACTCGTAACTAGCGGGGCAGAGACCCAGTACTTC. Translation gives CASSSLVTSGAETQYF.